What follows are 22 T cell receptor beta chains derived from one specimen sequenced in a study of OX40 agonist ivuxolimab in advanced cancers. The table came from immunoSEQ multiplex PCR; TCRdb's copy has only in-frame clones and leaves some out. Of 20,000 or so clones in the sample, roughly 87% were seen once. Sequencing used CD4+ or CD8+ T cells sorted from blood, obtained in a trial of the OX40 agonist ivuxolimab. The receptor set was obtained from an adult with an advanced solid tumor such as melanoma, head and neck, liver or kidney cancer.

This clone was counted between two and nine times. The chain has TRBV9 and TRBJ2-1; D not certain. Trimming stripped 5 bases from V and 5 bases from J, with 5 bases between. Germline CDR1 is SGDLS and CDR2 is YYNGEE. The CDR3 is made up of 11 amino acids. The CDR3 coding sequence is TGTGCCAGCAGTTTGGACAATGAGCAGTTCTTC. As protein: CASSLDNEQFF.

This clone was observed a handful of times. V and J are TRBV28 and TRBJ2-1; 8 bases map to TRBD2. Germline V gene lookup returns CDR1 MDHEN and CDR2 SYDVKM. J was trimmed by 4 bases and V by 5 bases; bases with no gene match: 4. This CDR3 contains 14 residues. The CDR3 DNA reads as TGTGCCAGCAGTGACCAGCGGGGGTACAATGAGCAGTTCTTC. Amino acid sequence: CASSDQRGYNEQFF.

The chain couples TRBV28 to TRBJ2-7; 7 bases fit TRBD1. V was pared by 2 bases and J by 2 bases, with 3 bases of the junction left unmatched. Germline V CDR1 and CDR2: MDHEN, SYDVKM. The CDR3 has 14 residues. CDR3 loop: CASSLGDSPYEQYF. CDR3 DNA: TGTGCCAGCAGTTTAGGGGACAGTCCCTACGAGCAGTACTTC.

The rearrangement joins TRBV27 to TRBJ2-2, with unresolved D. From germline, CDR1 is MNHEY and CDR2 SMNVEV (reference sequence). V lost 4 bases, J lost 5 bases, and 2 bases lay in between. The length of the CDR3 is 11 residues. CDR3 bases: TGTGCCAGCAGTTCAACCGGGGAGCTGTTTTTT. It translates to CASSSTGELFF.

Turning to this clone: At one boundary the junction diverges from the germline segment, which might be a read error. The chain links TRBV2 to TRBJ1-5; a weak D match, TRBD1 (5 bases). The V gene's germline CDR1 is SNHLY and CDR2 FYNNEI. The CDR3 sequence is 15 residues long. As DNA, the CDR3 is TGTGTCAGCAAAAGGGGAGGGGCGAGCAATCAGCCCCAGCATTTT. Translated: CVSKRGGASNQPQHF. Complete variable domain (other parts from reference TRBV2 and TRBJ1-5): EPEVTQTPSHQVTQMGQEVILRCVPISNHLYFYWYRQILGQKVEFLVSFYNNEISEKSEIFDDQFSVERPDGSNFTLKIRSTKLEDSAMYFCVSKRGGASNQPQHFGDGTRLSIL.

This chain joins TRBV27 and TRBJ2-2, with TRBD2 identical over 8 bases. Losses at the gene ends were 4 bases for V and 1 base for J; bases not matched to a gene: 11. CDR1 MNHEY and CDR2 SMNVEV come from the germline V gene (reference sequence). The CDR3 totals 18 residues. For the CDR3, the DNA is TGTGCCAGCAGTTCAAACTCCGGACTAGCTGGGAACACCGGGGAGCTGTTTTTT. Amino acids: CASSSNSGLAGNTGELFF.

V gene TRBV9 combines with J gene TRBJ1-2; D not resolved. V gave up 3 bases and J gave up 4 bases, with 16 bases separating them. The CDR3 extends over 15 amino acids. CDR1 and CDR2 (germline): SGDLS, YYNGEE. The CDR3 loop is CASSATSTDPYGYTF. The CDR3 DNA follows: TGTGCCAGCAGCGCAACGTCGACGGACCCCTATGGCTACACCTTC. The full variable domain, completed using reference TRBV9 and TRBJ1-2, is DSGVTQTPKHLITATGQRVTLRCSPRSGDLSVYWYQQSLDQGLQFLIQYYNGEERAKGNILERFSAQQFPDLHSELNLSSLELGDSALYFCASSATSTDPYGYTFGSGTRLTVV.

The V call is TRBV9, the J call TRBJ2-1; D is possibly TRBD2 (7 bases). V lost 0 bases and J 8 bases, leaving 12 bases between the germline ends. The CDR3 contains 14 residues. Germline assignment: CDR1 SGDLS and CDR2 YYNGEE. The CDR3 region has the DNA TGTGCCAGCAGCGTAGTTGGAGGGGGGGATGAGCAGTTCTTC. As protein: CASSVVGGGDEQFF.

This clone turned up a few times. The J gene is TRBJ1-2, the V gene TRBV29-1; D not resolved. In germline, CDR1 is SQVTM, CDR2 ANQGSEA. This CDR3 has 11 residues. V lost 8 bases and J lost 3, with 10 bases in between. This chain's CDR3 is CSSQGHYGYTF. DNA of the CDR3: TGCAGCTCACAAGGGCACTATGGCTACACCTTC.

This clone was observed a few times. The CDR3 region is CASSIDPSLGLYEQYF. The CDR3 region has the DNA TGTGCCAGTAGTATAGACCCCTCACTTGGTCTCTACGAGCAGTACTTC. V gene TRBV19 combines with J gene TRBJ2-7; D is uncertain. Between the trimmed V and J ends, which lost 0 bases and 3 bases, there was a span of 15 bases. Germline CDR1 LNHDA, CDR2 SQIVND (reference sequence). This CDR3 is built from 16 residues.

The V and J genes are TRBV29-1 and TRBJ2-1, with D perhaps matching TRBD2 (6 bases). Germline V gives CDR1 SQVTM, CDR2 ANQGSEA. V dropped 1 base and J dropped 10 bases, with 11 bases sitting between them. The CDR3 consists of 12 residues. The CDR3 reads CSVEATRREQFF. DNA for the CDR3: TGCAGCGTTGAAGCGACTAGACGGGAGCAGTTCTTC.

The V gene is TRBV7-2, the J gene TRBJ2-1; D not certain. This CDR3 has 13 amino acids. With 2 bases removed from V and 6 bases from J, the gap between germline ends came to 8 bases. The germline V gene has CDR1 SGHTA and CDR2 FQGNSA. The DNA for the CDR3 is TGTGCCAGCAGCTTAAACTCTCGCAATGAGCAGTTCTTC. Protein: CASSLNSRNEQFF.

The CDR3, as DNA: TGCAGCGCCGGGACAGGAGTCTACGAGCAGTACTTC. Translated: CSAGTGVYEQYF. The chain combines TRBV29-1 with TRBJ2-7, with TRBD1 matching 8 bases. Per germline, CDR1 SQVTM and CDR2 ANQGSEA. The V and J ends lost 7 bases and 3 bases, in that order; junction bases with no gene match: 5. The CDR3 is made up of 12 amino acids.

The genes are TRBV27 and TRBJ2-5; D is possibly TRBD2 (6 bases). The CDR3 totals 14 residues. The germline V gene encodes CDR1 MNHEY and CDR2 SMNVEV (reference sequence). Trimming pared 7 bases from V and 5 bases from J, leaving 17 bases between. The CDR3 region is CASTFNGGIETQYF. The CDR3 DNA reads as TGTGCCAGCACTTTTAATGGGGGGATCGAGACCCAGTACTTC.

This rearrangement joins TRBV7-9 to TRBJ2-2, with D possibly being TRBD1 (7 bases). This CDR3 region has 15 residues. The V and J ends lost 4 bases and 5 bases respectively, with 14 bases between them. Per germline, CDR1 SEHNR and CDR2 FQNEAQ (reference sequence). The DNA for the CDR3 is TGTGCCAGCAGCTGGGGACCAGGGGGGACCGGGGAGCTGTTTTTT. This sequence encodes CASSWGPGGTGELFF.

The rearrangement joins TRBV5-1 to TRBJ2-7, with D possibly matching TRBD2 (6 bases). Per germline, CDR1 SGHRS and CDR2 YFSETQ. The CDR3 length is 14 residues. The germline V and J ends were trimmed by 2 bases and 0 bases, with 9 bases remaining between them. CDR3 loop: CASSFGGLSYEQYF. The CDR3 DNA reads TGCGCCAGCAGCTTCGGGGGACTCTCCTACGAGCAGTACTTC.

The chain has TRBV21-1 and TRBJ2-7; TRBD1, as called in the table, went unchecked against the DNA. TRBV21-1 is a documented pseudogene. The CDR3 has 17 residues. The CDR3 loop reads CASSRVSRQASSYEQYF. DNA of the CDR3: TGTGCCAGCAGCAGAGTATCCCGACAGGCGAGCTCCTACGAGCAGTACTTC.

The gene calls are TRBV27 and TRBJ2-1; tentatively, D is TRBD2 (5 bases). Trimming pared 3 bases from V and 4 bases from J, leaving 16 bases between. The CDR3 consists of 16 residues. Per germline, CDR1 MNHEY and CDR2 SMNVEV (reference sequence). The CDR3 loop reads CASSFPLASLYNEQFF. The CDR3 DNA reads as TGTGCCAGCAGTTTCCCCTTAGCGTCACTTTACAATGAGCAGTTCTTC.

V is TRBV5-8 and J is TRBJ2-7, with a possible D match to TRBD2 (5 bases). Trimming took 5 bases from V and 7 from J, leaving 19 bases between them. Germline V CDR1 and CDR2: SGHTS, YDEGEE. This CDR3 is built from 14 residues. The CDR3 sequence is CASSSGVSLGEQYF. Here the CDR3 DNA reads TGTGCCAGCAGTTCCGGGGTTTCCCTCGGGGAGCAGTACTTC.

The CDR3 sequence is CASSLVVVTGELFF. As DNA, the CDR3 is TGTGCCAGCAGCTTAGTGGTAGTAACCGGGGAGCTGTTTTTT. The V call is TRBV7-9, the J call TRBJ2-2; D is unclear. V lost 1 base to trimming and J lost 5 bases, with 8 bases between them. Germline V lookup: CDR1 SEHNR, CDR2 FQNEAQ (reference sequence). CDR3 length: 14 amino acids.

The chain couples TRBV9 to TRBJ2-3; tentatively, D is TRBD2 (5 bases). CDR3 length: 15 residues. Germline-derived CDR1 and CDR2 are SGDLS and YYNGEE. The V and J ends lost 3 bases and 3 bases respectively, with 14 bases between them. Written as DNA, the CDR3 is TGTGCCAGCAGCGCCTGGGCGGGTGAAACAGATACGCAGTATTTT. It specifies CASSAWAGETDTQYF.

The rearrangement links TRBV7-8 to TRBJ1-5, with TRBD1 as a possible D gene (6 bases). The CDR3 is 16 amino acids. In germline, CDR1 is SGHVS, CDR2 FQNEAQ. V was trimmed by 3 bases and J by 1 base, leaving 13 bases between them. The CDR3 nucleotides are TGTGCCAGCAGCTTCTTCGGCGGACAGAGCAATCAGCCCCAGCATTTT. Protein product: CASSFFGGQSNQPQHF.